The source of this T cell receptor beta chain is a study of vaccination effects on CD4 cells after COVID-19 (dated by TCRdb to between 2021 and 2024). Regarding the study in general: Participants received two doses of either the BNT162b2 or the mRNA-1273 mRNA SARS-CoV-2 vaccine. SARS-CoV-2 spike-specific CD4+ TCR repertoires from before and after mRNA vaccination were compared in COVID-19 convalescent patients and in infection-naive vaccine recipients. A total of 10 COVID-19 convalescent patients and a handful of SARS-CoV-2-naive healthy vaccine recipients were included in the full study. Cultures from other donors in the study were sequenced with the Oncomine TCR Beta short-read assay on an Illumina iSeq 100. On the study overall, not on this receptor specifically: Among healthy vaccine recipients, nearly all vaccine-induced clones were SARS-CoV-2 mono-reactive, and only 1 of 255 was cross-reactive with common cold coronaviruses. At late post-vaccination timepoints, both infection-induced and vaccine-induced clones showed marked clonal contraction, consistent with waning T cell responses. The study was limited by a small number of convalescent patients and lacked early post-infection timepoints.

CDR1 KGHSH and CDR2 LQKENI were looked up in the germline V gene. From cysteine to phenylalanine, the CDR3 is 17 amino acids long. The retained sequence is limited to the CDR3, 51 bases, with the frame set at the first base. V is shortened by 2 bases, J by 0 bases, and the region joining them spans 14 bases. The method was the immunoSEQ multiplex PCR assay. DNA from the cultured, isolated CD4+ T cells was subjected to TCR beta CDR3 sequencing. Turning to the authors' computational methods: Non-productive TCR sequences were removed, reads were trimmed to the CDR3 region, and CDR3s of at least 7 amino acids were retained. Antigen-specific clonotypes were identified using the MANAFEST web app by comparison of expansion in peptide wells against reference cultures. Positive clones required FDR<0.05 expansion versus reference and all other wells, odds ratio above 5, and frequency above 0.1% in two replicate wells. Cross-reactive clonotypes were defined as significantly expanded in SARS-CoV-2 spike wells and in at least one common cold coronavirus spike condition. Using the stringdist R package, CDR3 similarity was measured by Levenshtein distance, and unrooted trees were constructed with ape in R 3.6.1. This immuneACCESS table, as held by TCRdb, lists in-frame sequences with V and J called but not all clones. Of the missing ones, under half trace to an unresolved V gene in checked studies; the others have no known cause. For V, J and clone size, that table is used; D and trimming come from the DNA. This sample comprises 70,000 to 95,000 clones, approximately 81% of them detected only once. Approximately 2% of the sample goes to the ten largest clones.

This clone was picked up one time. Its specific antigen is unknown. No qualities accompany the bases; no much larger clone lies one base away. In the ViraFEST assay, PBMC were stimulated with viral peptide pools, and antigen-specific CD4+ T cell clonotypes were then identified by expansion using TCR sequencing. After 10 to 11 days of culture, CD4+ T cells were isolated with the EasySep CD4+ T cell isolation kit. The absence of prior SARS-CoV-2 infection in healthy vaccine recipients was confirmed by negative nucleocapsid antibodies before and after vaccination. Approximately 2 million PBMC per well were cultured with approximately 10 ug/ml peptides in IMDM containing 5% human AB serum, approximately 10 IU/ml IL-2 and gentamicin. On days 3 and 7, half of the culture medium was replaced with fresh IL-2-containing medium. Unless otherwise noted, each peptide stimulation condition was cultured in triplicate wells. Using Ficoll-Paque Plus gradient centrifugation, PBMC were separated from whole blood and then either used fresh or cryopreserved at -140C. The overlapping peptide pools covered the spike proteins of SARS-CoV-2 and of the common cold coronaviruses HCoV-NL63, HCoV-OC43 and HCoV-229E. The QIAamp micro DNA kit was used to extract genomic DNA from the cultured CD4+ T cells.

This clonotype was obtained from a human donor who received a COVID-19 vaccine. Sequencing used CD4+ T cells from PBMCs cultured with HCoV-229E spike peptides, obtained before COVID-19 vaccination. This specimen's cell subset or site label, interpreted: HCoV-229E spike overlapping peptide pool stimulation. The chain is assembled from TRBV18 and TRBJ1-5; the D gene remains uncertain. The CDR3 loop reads CASSPNRELYSNQPQHF. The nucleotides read TGTGCCAGCTCACCAAACAGAGAATTATATAGCAATCAGCCCCAGCATTTT.